These T cell receptor beta chains were read from a single sample in a study of T cell responses to AZD1222 COVID-19 vaccine. This table comes from immunoSEQ multiplex PCR, and its TCRdb copy is limited to in-frame clones, with some not included. The sample has some 98,000 clones; roughly 88% are singletons. The sample here was peripheral blood, taken on day 0 of AZD1222 vaccination. The receptor source for this set is an adult in good health. Both conserved end residues are part of each CDR3. The D gene is left open where the match is weak. The size of a clone is reported for some rows only, either as once, few or many, or as a class for expanded clones.

clone size,D gene,V gene,J gene,CDR3 protein,CDR3 DNA
few,TRBD1,TRBV6-5,TRBJ1-6,CASNTGDDSPLHF,TGTGCCAGCAATACAGGGGACGATTCACCCCTCCACTTT
.,TRBD2,TRBV5-1,TRBJ2-3,CASSRSGGANTDTQYF,TGCGCCAGCAGCCGCAGCGGGGGGGCCAACACAGATACGCAGTATTTT
.,.,TRBV30,TRBJ1-1,CASKAGFDTEAFF,TGTGCCTCCAAGGCGGGGTTCGACACTGAAGCTTTCTTT
.,.,TRBV30,TRBJ1-2,CAWSVLRSGTDGYTF,TGTGCCTGGAGTGTACTAAGATCGGGAACGGATGGCTACACCTTC
.,TRBD1,TRBV5-1,TRBJ2-5,CASSLDGRGLETQYF,TGCGCCAGCAGCTTGGATGGCAGGGGGCTTGAGACCCAGTACTTC
few,.,TRBV7-8,TRBJ2-7,CASSRPPLSYEQYF,TGTGCCAGCAGCCGGCCACCCCTCTCCTACGAGCAGTACTTC
.,.,TRBV7-6,TRBJ1-4,CASSLGTARNEKLFF,TGTGCCAGCAGCTTAGGGACAGCCAGGAATGAAAAACTGTTTTTT
.,.,TRBV2,TRBJ2-1,CASSARVAAYNEQFF,TGTGCCAGCAGTGCACGGGTGGCAGCTTACAATGAGCAGTTCTTC
.,TRBD1,TRBV7-2,TRBJ1-2,CASSLTNEDRVRVGYTF,TGTGCCAGCAGCTTAACGAATGAAGACAGGGTTAGGGTGGGCTACACCTTC
.,.,TRBV14,TRBJ1-6,CASSQRSNSPLHF,TGTGCCAGCAGCCAGAGGAGTAATTCACCCCTCCACTTT
.,.,TRBV7-2,TRBJ1-1,CASSPPYKNTEAFF,TGTGCCAGCAGCCCCCCTTATAAAAACACTGAAGCTTTCTTT
.,TRBD1,TRBV6-5,TRBJ1-1,CASSSRGGAHTEAFF,TGTGCCAGCAGTTCCCGAGGGGGCGCCCACACTGAAGCTTTCTTT
few,.,TRBV7-2,TRBJ1-3,CASSTSHGSGNTIYF,TGTGCCAGCAGCACCTCACACGGGTCTGGAAACACCATATATTTT
.,.,TRBV3-1/TRBV3-2,TRBJ2-7,CASSQEGTLLRAQYF,TGTGCCAGCAGCCAAGAGGGGACTCTCCTACGAGCGCAGTACTTC
.,.,TRBV7-8,TRBJ2-3,CASSLDRLTDTQYF,TGTGCCAGCAGCTTAGACCGACTCACAGATACGCAGTATTTT
.,.,TRBV3-1/TRBV3-2,TRBJ2-2,CASEANTGELFF,TGTGCCAGCGAGGCGAACACCGGGGAGCTGTTTTTT
.,.,TRBV18,TRBJ2-3,CASSPAVSTDTQYF,TGTGCCAGCTCACCAGCGGTTAGCACAGATACGCAGTATTTT
.,.,TRBV29-1,TRBJ1-4,CSVGISTNEKLFF,TGCAGCGTCGGGATTTCTACAAATGAAAAACTGTTTTTT
.,.,TRBV3-1/TRBV3-2,TRBJ1-6,CASSQDLHSPLHF,TGTGCCAGCAGCCAAGATCTTCATTCACCCCTCCACTTT
.,TRBD1,TRBV7-2,TRBJ1-1,CASSDLTGVNTEAFF,TGTGCCAGCAGCGACCTTACAGGGGTGAACACTGAAGCTTTCTTT
few,.,TRBV7-6,TRBJ2-3,CASSLNLGRTDTQYF,TGTGCCAGCAGCCTAAACCTGGGGAGGACAGATACGCAGTATTTT
.,.,TRBV3-1/TRBV3-2,TRBJ2-7,CASSQGRWGYEQYF,TGTGCCAGCAGCCAAGGCAGGTGGGGCTACGAGCAGTACTTC
.,TRBD1,TRBV30,TRBJ2-6,CAWSERQGLSGANVLTF,TGTGCCTGGAGTGAGAGACAGGGCCTCTCTGGGGCCAACGTCCTGACTTTC
.,TRBD1,TRBV7-9,TRBJ1-2,CASSRQGLWANYGYTF,TGTGCCAGCAGCCGACAGGGCCTTTGGGCTAACTATGGCTACACCTTC
.,.,TRBV12-3/TRBV12-4,TRBJ1-1,CASSFRGTEAFF,TGTGCCAGCAGTTTCAGGGGAACTGAAGCTTTCTTT
.,.,TRBV7-9,TRBJ2-7,CASSLGGGEQYF,TGTGCCAGCAGCTTAGGAGGGGGCGAGCAGTACTTC
once,TRBD2,TRBV30,TRBJ2-7,CAWSPWTSGGSYEQYF,TGTGCCTGGAGTCCATGGACTAGCGGGGGCTCCTACGAGCAGTACTTC
.,TRBD1,TRBV19,TRBJ1-2,CASRSHRGTNYGYTF,TGTGCCAGTAGGTCTCACAGGGGGACTAACTATGGCTACACCTTC
.,.,TRBV28,TRBJ2-5,CASSLTGTSETQYF,TGTGCCAGCAGTTTAACAGGAACGTCGGAGACCCAGTACTTC
.,.,TRBV19,TRBJ1-1,CASSTTSDTEAFF,TGTGCCAGTAGTACGACCTCCGACACTGAAGCTTTCTTT
.,.,TRBV30,TRBJ2-5,CAWSPQGETQYF,TGTGCCTGGAGTCCACAAGGAGAGACCCAGTACTTC
.,.,TRBV3-1/TRBV3-2,TRBJ2-7,CASSQADGQNEQYF,TGTGCCAGCAGCCAAGCGGACGGGCAGAACGAGCAGTACTTC
.,.,TRBV5-1,TRBJ2-1,CASSLESGDVDEQFF,TGCGCCAGCAGCTTAGAGTCCGGGGATGTCGATGAGCAGTTCTTC
.,.,TRBV2,TRBJ2-3,CASSNPHTDTQYF,TGTGCCAGCAGTAACCCACACACAGATACGCAGTATTTT
.,TRBD1,TRBV6-5,TRBJ1-1,CASPRGLNTEAFF,TGTGCCAGCCCCAGGGGGTTGAACACTGAAGCTTTCTTT
.,.,TRBV19,TRBJ2-7,CASSMMAGSYEQYF,TGTGCCAGTAGTATGATGGCTGGATCCTACGAGCAGTACTTC
.,.,TRBV6-5,TRBJ1-6,CASSYRGSPLHF,TGTGCCAGCAGTTACCGAGGTTCACCCCTCCACTTT